This T cell receptor beta chain was captured by sequencing in a study of OX40 agonist ivuxolimab in advanced cancers. The V end was cut by 6 bases, the J end by 0 bases, with 15 bases between. CDR3 size: 14 residues. CDR1 SQVTM and CDR2 ANQGSEA come from the germline V gene. The cohort excluded patients with autoimmune disease history or systemic immunosuppression. Sequenced by immunoSEQ multiplex PCR; TCRdb stores in-frame clones only, minus some. This table has around 23,000 clones, 77% appearing once. The chain has TRBV29-1 and TRBJ2-7; TRBD2 is a possible D gene (5 bases). This TCR was recovered from an adult with an advanced solid tumor such as melanoma, head and neck, liver or kidney cancer. Source: CD4+ or CD8+ T cells sorted from blood, taken in a trial of the OX40 agonist ivuxolimab. The CDR3 DNA reads TGCAGCGTCGGGAAGACATTGGTCTCCTACGAGCAGTACTTC. Encoded protein: CSVGKTLVSYEQYF.